This T cell receptor (beta chain) was captured by sequencing in a study of T cells in Graves' hyperthyroidism and ophthalmopathy. Study-wide results and caveats: Blood also held most thyroid clonotypes expanded beyond 0.001.

Amplification of TCR beta CDR3 regions was performed using RNA transcripts as template. The study used the HTBI primer set for a first-round RT-PCR of the TCR CDR3. TCRdb itself ran the multiplex PCR reads through MiXCR, one entry per CDR3 protein. The sample includes around 400,000 distinct CDR3 sequences, around 16% of them seen just once. The CDR3 spans 13 residues. Germline-derived CDR1 and CDR2 are DFQATT and SNEGSKA (reference sequence). Trimming stripped 5 bases from V and 2 bases from J, with 12 bases between. A word on this clonotype: Its antigen is undetermined.

This chain joins TRBV20-1 and TRBJ1-1; perhaps TRBD1 as D (6 bases). The sequencing input was blood. This receptor was taken from a woman aged 18-29 years with Graves' hyperthyroidism that later progressed to Graves' ophthalmopathy. The CDR3 DNA follows: TGCAGTGCTGGAAGACAGGTTAACACTGAAGCTTTCTTT. Its translation: CSAGRQVNTEAFF.